This entry lists 7 T cell receptor beta chains sequenced from one sample in a study of vaccination effects on CD4 cells after COVID-19. For these TCRs, the target antigens are not known. Antigen-specific CD4+ T cells were first expanded with viral peptide pools by the ViraFEST assay and only then sequenced. The culture ran for 10 to 11 days, and then CD4+ T cells were isolated. Sometime from March through December 2020, the person acquired a SARS-CoV-2 infection that PCR confirmed. Assay used: immunoSEQ multiplex PCR; TCRdb lists only in-frame clones, some missing. The table records more than 35,000 clones, about three quarters of them present only once. The specimen comprised CD4+ T cells from PBMCs cultured with a peptide pool, sampled before COVID-19 vaccination. The receptors were gathered from a human donor who had a prior SARS-CoV-2 infection.

The V call is TRBV10-3, the J call TRBJ2-5; perhaps TRBD2 as D (6 bases). The germline gives CDR1 ENHRY, CDR2 SYGVKD. Trimming left V 8 bases short and J 5 bases short, with 9 bases between. The CDR3 is 11 residues long. DNA for the CDR3: TGTGCCATCTCCGGAGGGGAGACCCAGTACTTC. Translation gives CAISGGETQYF.

There are a few counts of this clone. This chain links TRBV2 with TRBJ2-7; 11 bases are shared with TRBD1. CDR3 size: 13 residues. V shed 6 bases and J 6 bases; nucleotides not matched to a gene: 4. Germline CDR1 is SNHLY and CDR2 is FYNNEI. The CDR3: CASRWTGGGEQYF. As DNA, the CDR3 is TGTGCCAGCAGGTGGACAGGGGGCGGCGAGCAGTACTTC.

Note on this clone: Other DNA sequences from this sample encode an identical CDR3 as well. This rearrangement joins TRBV12-3 or TRBV12-4 to TRBJ1-1; possible D gene TRBD1, 5 bases. Trimming cost V 2 bases and J 5 bases, with 9 bases left between them. CDR3 length: 13 residues. The CDR3 DNA sequence: TGTGCCAGCAGTTTAACGCGGGGGACTGAAGCTTTCTTT. Translated, it gives CASSLTRGTEAFF.

A few counts support this clone. The chain joins TRBV2 to TRBJ2-5; tentative D call: TRBD1 (5 bases). CDR3 size: 13 residues. CDR1 and CDR2 from the germline V gene are SNHLY and FYNNEI. V was cut by 4 bases and J by 1 base, with 7 bases left in between. CDR3 sequence reads: CASSGQTQETQYF. The CDR3 nucleotides are TGTGCCAGCAGTGGACAGACCCAAGAGACCCAGTACTTC. Full variable domain (remainder filled in from reference TRBV2 and TRBJ2-5): EPEVTQTPSHQVTQMGQEVILRCVPISNHLYFYWYRQILGQKVEFLVSFYNNEISEKSEIFDDQFSVERPDGSNFTLKIRSTKLEDSAMYFCASSGQTQETQYFGPGTRLLVL.

This clone was detected only once. This chain links TRBV5-1 with TRBJ2-7, with TRBD1 matching 7 bases. V lost 2 bases, J lost 6 bases, and 8 bases stayed unmatched. There are 14 residues in the CDR3. The germline CDR1 and CDR2 sequences are SGHRS and YFSETQ. The CDR3 DNA reads TGCGCCAGCAGCTTTTCGCAGGGGGATAGCGAGCAGTACTTC. This encodes CASSFSQGDSEQYF.

V gene TRBV5-4 combines with J gene TRBJ2-2; either TRBD1 or TRBD2 may fit D (5 bases each). Trimming left V 4 bases short and J 1 base short, with 20 bases between. Germline loops: CDR1 SGHNT, CDR2 YYREEE (reference sequence). The CDR3 is 18 amino acids. This CDR3 reads CASSTKAGTRMNTGELFF. The CDR3 bases are TGTGCCAGCAGCACTAAAGCCGGGACCCGAATGAACACCGGGGAGCTGTTTTTT. Complete variable domain (other parts from reference TRBV5-4 and TRBJ2-2): ETGVTQSPTHLIKTRGQQVTLRCSSQSGHNTVSWYQQALGQGPQFIFQYYREEENGRGNFPPRFSGLQFPNYSSELNVNALELDDSALYLCASSTKAGTRMNTGELFFGEGSRLTVL.

The chain joins TRBV7-8 to TRBJ2-1; D may be TRBD1 (5 bases). Germline V CDR1 and CDR2: SGHVS, FQNEAQ. V was pared by 2 bases and J by 0 bases, with 14 bases between. The CDR3 has 17 residues. In DNA form, the CDR3 reads TGTGCCAGCAGCTTAAGGTCTGACAGTAGCTCCTACAATGAGCAGTTCTTC. It translates to CASSLRSDSSSYNEQFF.